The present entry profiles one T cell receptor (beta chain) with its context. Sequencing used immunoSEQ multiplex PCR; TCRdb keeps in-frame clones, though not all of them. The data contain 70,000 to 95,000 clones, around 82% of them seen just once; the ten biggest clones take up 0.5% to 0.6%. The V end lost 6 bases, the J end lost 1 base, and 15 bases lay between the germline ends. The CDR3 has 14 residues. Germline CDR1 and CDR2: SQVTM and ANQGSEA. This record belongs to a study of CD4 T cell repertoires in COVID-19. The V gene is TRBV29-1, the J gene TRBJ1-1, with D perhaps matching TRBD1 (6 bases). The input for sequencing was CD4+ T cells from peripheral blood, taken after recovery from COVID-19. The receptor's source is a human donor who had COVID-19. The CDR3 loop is CSVGGGRENTEAFF. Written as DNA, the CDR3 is TGCAGCGTAGGTGGGGGCAGGGAGAACACTGAAGCTTTCTTT.